This T cell receptor beta chain derives from a study of lymphopenia after photon versus proton radiotherapy. A remark on this clone: Antigen unknown.

This CDR3 has 14 amino acids. Per germline, CDR1 GTSNPN and CDR2 SVGIG (reference sequence). V was trimmed by 2 bases and J by 5 bases, leaving 15 bases between them. Only in-frame clones appear in the TCRdb table, and some are missing; sequencing was by immunoSEQ multiplex PCR. This table holds roughly 41,000 clones, about 85% found once. Whole-study findings and limits: Post-nadir diversity loss with photons came from oligoclonal expansion, particularly CD8+ Temra cells.

The chain combines TRBV30 with TRBJ1-1; no clear D gene. The sample was peripheral blood, taken from a patient treated with photon-based radiotherapy. The sequence was collected from a middle-aged man with gastric cancer. The chain's CDR3 is CAWSLGMRETEAFF. CDR3 sequence (DNA): TGTGCCTGGAGTTTGGGGATGAGGGAAACTGAAGCTTTCTTT.